Described below is a single TCR beta chain sequence and its context. Its matching antigen is unknown. The CDR3 totals 19 residues. The germline CDR1 and CDR2 sequences are MNHEY and SVGEGT. The V and J ends lost 4 bases and 7 bases, in that order; junction bases with no gene match: 21. These data come from a study of blood T cells in healthy people across ages. Study findings and constraints: Long-lived donors exceeded aged donors in naive CD4+ cells and diversity.

A second PCR, run for about 6 to 12 cycles, used a sample-barcoded 5' primer plus a J-beta primer mix. TCRdb fed the 5' RACE reads into MiXCR, producing one record per CDR3 protein. The repertoire holds 800,000 or so distinct CDR3 sequences, approximately 67% seen once, with about a quarter in the top ten. Drawing of peripheral blood yielded approximately 10 milliliters from each donor. Each sample had at least 6.5 million PBMCs isolated. The extraction recovered at least 5.5 micrograms of total RNA per sample. The chain recombines TRBV6-2 or TRBV6-3 with TRBJ2-1; TRBD1 aligns across 8 bases. The receptor's source is a man aged 25 to 40 in good health. Sequences were obtained from blood. CDR3 residues: CASSSYLSRGRDLGNEQFF. The CDR3, as DNA: TGTGCCAGCAGTTCCTATCTATCCAGGGGGCGCGATTTGGGGAATGAGCAGTTCTTC.